This TCR beta chain was found in a study of cytomegalovirus exposure and HLA in healthy donors. Whole-study context: An early release of data contained tens of millions of unique TCRs, which came from HLA-typed donors. Study observations and caveats: The study labeled 150 to 200 TCR beta chains cytomegalovirus-associated. A later analysis associated about 18,000 TCR beta sequences with HLA alleles at a 0.05 false discovery rate. With further analysis later on, most CMV-associated TCR beta chains appeared HLA-restricted.

The CDR3 has 13 residues. Germline lookup yields CDR1 MDHEN and CDR2 SYDVKM. V shed 5 bases and J shed 7 bases, with 12 bases lying between them. Turning to this clone: Antigen: not known.

It was with 60 Vbeta and 13 Jbeta primers that the PCR ran. TCRdb's table, derived via immunoSEQ multiplex PCR, lists solely in-frame clones and lacks some. Of roughly 190,000 clones listed, approximately 75% are singletons. Material: PBMCs. This chain links TRBV28 with TRBJ1-5; D possibly corresponds to TRBD1 (5 bases). This sequence originates from a man aged 25 to 45 in good health and CMV-seropositive. The CDR3 here is CASSPPRGQPQHF. CDR3 in DNA: TGTGCCAGCAGTCCCCCTAGGGGCCAGCCCCAGCATTTT. Full variable domain (missing parts from reference TRBV28 and TRBJ1-5): DVKVTQSSRYLVKRTGEKVFLECVQDMDHENMFWYRQDPGLGLRLIYFSYDVKMKEKGDIPEGYSVSREKKERFSLILESASTNQTSMYLCASSPPRGQPQHFGDGTRLSIL.